The rows below give T cell receptor beta chains drawn from one sample of a study of blood T cell repertoires in COVID-19. The data were produced by immunoSEQ multiplex PCR, yet TCRdb's version contains in-frame clones alone and is incomplete. The sample has fewer than 400,000 clones, 85% to 90% seen once. What was sequenced was PBMCs or T cells enriched from blood (not recorded which). These receptors came from a woman aged 30 to 39 who had recovered from COVID-19. Both conserved end residues are part of each CDR3. The D gene is left open where the match is weak. Clone size is given for some rows only: seen once, a few or many times, or a class if the clone is expanded.

D gene,J gene,clone size,V gene,CDR3 protein,CDR3 DNA
-,TRBJ2-5,-,TRBV6-5,CASSYWGGERETQYF,TGTGCCAGCAGTTATTGGGGGGGCGAAAGAGAGACCCAGTACTTC
TRBD1,TRBJ2-7,-,TRBV15,CATSNRGRSYEQYF,TGTGCCACCTCAAACAGGGGGCGTTCGTACGAGCAGTACTTC
TRBD2,TRBJ2-1,-,TRBV10-1,CASSEFPVGLAGYNEQFF,TGCGCCAGCAGTGAGTTTCCGGTTGGCCTAGCGGGGTACAATGAGCAGTTCTTC
TRBD1,TRBJ1-1,-,TRBV6-5,CASSYTTGTGINF,TGTGCCAGCAGTTACACTACCGGGACAGGGATAAATTTT
-,TRBJ2-2,once,TRBV3-1/TRBV3-2,CASSHVGGTGELFF,TGTGCCAGCAGCCACGTCGGCGGCACCGGGGAGCTGTTTTTT
TRBD2,TRBJ2-2,-,TRBV27,CASSLSSGPNTGELFF,TGTGCCAGCAGTTTGTCTAGCGGACCTAACACCGGGGAGCTGTTTTTT
TRBD2,TRBJ2-1,-,TRBV4-1,CASSQRTSGASYNEQFF,TGCGCCAGCAGCCAACGGACTAGCGGTGCCTCCTACAATGAGCAGTTCTTC
-,TRBJ1-3,-,TRBV3-1/TRBV3-2,CASSQTDGGNTIYF,TGTGCCAGCAGCCAAACAGACGGAGGAAACACCATATATTTT
TRBD1,TRBJ2-1,-,TRBV4-2,CASSRPGTGLYNEQFF,TGTGCCAGCAGTCGCCCCGGGACAGGGCTCTACAATGAGCAGTTCTTC
TRBD1,TRBJ1-2,-,TRBV30,CAWSVLGQGYYGYTF,TGTGCCTGGAGTGTACTCGGACAGGGTTACTATGGCTACACCTTC
-,TRBJ2-2,once,TRBV14,CASSRDLPEAGELFF,TGTGCCAGCAGCCGAGACTTACCCGAGGCCGGGGAGCTGTTTTTT
-,TRBJ2-7,-,TRBV28,CASSFRSGGGEQYF,TGTGCCAGCAGTTTCAGGTCTGGGGGCGGCGAGCAGTACTTC
TRBD1,TRBJ2-5,-,TRBV24-1,CATQDRRHETQYF,TGTGCCACTCAGGACAGGCGCCACGAGACCCAGTACTTC
TRBD2,TRBJ2-2,-,TRBV20-1,CSASGLSPSGSYTGELFF,TGCAGTGCTAGTGGTCTCTCGCCTAGCGGGAGTTACACCGGGGAGCTGTTTTTT
TRBD2,TRBJ2-3,-,TRBV5-1,CASSLAGRAKDTQYF,TGCGCCAGCAGCTTAGCCGGGAGGGCCAAAGATACGCAGTATTTT
TRBD1,TRBJ1-2,-,TRBV6-5,CASSYDRGSYGYTF,TGTGCCAGCAGTTACGACAGGGGGTCTTATGGCTACACCTTC
-,TRBJ1-6,-,TRBV6-1,CASSEVPRNSPLHF,TGTGCCAGCAGTGAGGTCCCTCGGAATTCACCCCTCCACTTT